One T cell receptor (beta chain) is described in this entry. The method was immunoSEQ multiplex PCR; TCRdb's version includes in-frame clones alone and lacks a portion of them. The sample includes around 290,000 clones, 80% to 95% seen only once; the top ten take 0.95% to 1.2%. This sample stems from a study of blood T cell repertoires in COVID-19. Trimming at V came to 4 bases and at J to 4 bases, leaving 2 bases not matched to a gene. Germline V gives CDR1 SGHNT, CDR2 YYREEE (reference sequence). The CDR3 totals 13 residues. The source is a woman between 25 and 40 years old who had recovered from COVID-19. The source material was PBMCs or T cells enriched from blood (not recorded which). The chain uses TRBV5-4 and TRBJ1-2; 9 nucleotides line up with TRBD1. The CDR3 loop is CASSGTGLYGYTF. CDR3 sequence (DNA): TGTGCCAGCAGCGGGACAGGGCTCTATGGCTACACCTTC.